This is a list of T cell receptor beta chains from one sample in a study of T cells after yellow fever vaccination. Each CDR3 protein is one row after TCRdb ran MiXCR on the 5' RACE reads. Of 500,000 to 650,000 distinct CDR3 sequences listed, over 9% are singletons. Sequenced here: PBMCs, sampled on the day of the yellow fever booster vaccination. The receptor set was obtained from a man younger than 40 who received the YFV17D yellow fever vaccine. The CDR3 runs from the conserved cysteine through the conserved F or W. Fields, in order: J gene, CDR3 length, V gene, D gene, clone size, CDR3 DNA, CDR3 protein. D genes are given only for firm matches. The size entry is marked missing in some rows and otherwise reads once, few, many or a size class.

J: TRBJ2-3
length: 12
V: TRBV7-9
D: .
size: few
DNA: TGTGCCAGCAGCTTAGACATCGATACGCAGTATTTT
CDR3: CASSLDIDTQYF

J: TRBJ2-3
length: 16
V: TRBV5-1
D: .
size: many
DNA: TGCGCCAGCAGCTTGGTTAGCGGAATCAGCACAGATACGCAGTATTTT
CDR3: CASSLVSGISTDTQYF

J: TRBJ2-7
length: 14
V: TRBV12-3/TRBV12-4
D: .
size: few
DNA: TGTGCCAGCAGTTTAGGTGCGCCCAACTACGAGCAGTACTTC
CDR3: CASSLGAPNYEQYF

J: TRBJ2-1
length: 16
V: TRBV7-6
D: .
size: .
DNA: TGTGCCAGCAGCCAAGGAGTAGCCCCTGCCTACAATGAGCAGTTCTTC
CDR3: CASSQGVAPAYNEQFF

J: TRBJ2-7
length: 16
V: TRBV7-2
D: TRBD2
size: few
DNA: TGTGCCAGCAGCTCAGGGTCCTTAGCGGGAGATACCGAGCAGTACTTC
CDR3: CASSSGSLAGDTEQYF

J: TRBJ2-1
length: 13
V: TRBV6-6
D: .
size: .
DNA: TGTGCCAGCGGCGGGGCGACTGGGAATGAGCAGTTCTTC
CDR3: CASGGATGNEQFF

J: TRBJ2-7
length: 13
V: TRBV20-1
D: .
size: .
DNA: TGCAGTGCCTCAAGGGGGGTCTCCTACGAGCAGTACTTC
CDR3: CSASRGVSYEQYF

J: TRBJ1-3
length: 15
V: TRBV10-3
D: .
size: .
DNA: TGTGCCATCAACAGAGAAGTCGGCTCTGGAAACACCATATATTTT
CDR3: CAINREVGSGNTIYF

J: TRBJ2-7
length: 15
V: TRBV9
D: TRBD1
size: .
DNA: TGTGCCAGCAGCTTATCCGGGACAGGTATCCACGAGCAGTACTTC
CDR3: CASSLSGTGIHEQYF

J: TRBJ2-3
length: 17
V: TRBV23-1
D: TRBD2
size: few
DNA: TGCGCCAGCAGTCAATCACCGACTAGCGGCAAACCAGATACGCAGTATTTT
CDR3: CASSQSPTSGKPDTQYF

J: TRBJ2-3
length: 16
V: TRBV9
D: .
size: few
DNA: TGTGCCAGCAGCCCCCGGCTAGTGAAATCCACAGATACGCAGTATTTT
CDR3: CASSPRLVKSTDTQYF

J: TRBJ2-3
length: 14
V: TRBV24-1
D: .
size: few
DNA: TGTGCCACCAGTGATGGGAGGGGGACAGATACGCAGTATTTT
CDR3: CATSDGRGTDTQYF

J: TRBJ2-3
length: 15
V: TRBV12-3/TRBV12-4
D: .
size: .
DNA: TGTGCCAGCATTCGGAGGGGAGGGGGGACAGATACGCAGTATTTT
CDR3: CASIRRGGGTDTQYF

J: TRBJ2-7
length: 15
V: TRBV7-8
D: .
size: .
DNA: TGTGCCAGCAGCTTTGGGGGCGGGAGCTACTACGAGCAGTACTTC
CDR3: CASSFGGGSYYEQYF

J: TRBJ1-5
length: 13
V: TRBV9
D: .
size: .
DNA: TGTGCCAGCGCTCAGAATAGCAATCAGCCCCAGCATTTT
CDR3: CASAQNSNQPQHF

J: TRBJ2-5
length: 15
V: TRBV15
D: .
size: few
DNA: TGTGCCACCAGCAGAGATTTGGCGGAACAAGAGACCCAGTACTTC
CDR3: CATSRDLAEQETQYF

J: TRBJ1-2
length: 12
V: TRBV5-6
D: .
size: .
DNA: TGTGCCTTCCAACGGAGGGGGTATGGCTACACCTTC
CDR3: CAFQRRGYGYTF

J: TRBJ2-1
length: 13
V: TRBV20-1
D: .
size: .
DNA: TGCAGTGCTAGGGCAACCCTATACAATGAGCAGTTCTTC
CDR3: CSARATLYNEQFF

J: TRBJ1-1
length: 12
V: TRBV4-2
D: .
size: .
DNA: TGTGCCAGCAGCCAGCTAGCAGAAGAAGCTTTCTTT
CDR3: CASSQLAEEAFF

J: TRBJ2-2
length: 15
V: TRBV5-1
D: TRBD1
size: few
DNA: TGCGCCAGCAGCGCGGGACAGGGGCACACCGGGGAGCTGTTTTTT
CDR3: CASSAGQGHTGELFF

J: TRBJ2-1
length: 17
V: TRBV5-1
D: TRBD2
size: few
DNA: TGCGCCAGCAACCTTTGGCCAGGGCTAGCGGGTTACAATGAGCAGTTCTTC
CDR3: CASNLWPGLAGYNEQFF

J: TRBJ2-1
length: 15
V: TRBV5-1
D: TRBD1
size: .
DNA: TGCGCCAGCAGCTTGGCCGGGACAGGGAAAGATGAGCAGTTCTTC
CDR3: CASSLAGTGKDEQFF

J: TRBJ2-1
length: 14
V: TRBV5-1
D: .
size: .
DNA: TGCGCCAGCAGCTTGACACTTGACTCGAATGAGCAGTTCTTC
CDR3: CASSLTLDSNEQFF

J: TRBJ2-1
length: 16
V: TRBV4-3
D: TRBD1
size: .
DNA: TGCGCCAGCAGCCAGACGACAGGGGATCCCTACAATGAGCAGTTCTTC
CDR3: CASSQTTGDPYNEQFF

J: TRBJ2-1
length: 16
V: TRBV7-9
D: TRBD1
size: .
DNA: TGTGCCAGCAGCTTAGTGATGGGACAGGGTATGGATGAGCAGTTCTTC
CDR3: CASSLVMGQGMDEQFF

J: TRBJ2-7
length: 14
V: TRBV7-9
D: TRBD2
size: .
DNA: TGTGCCAGCAGCCGTAGCGGGAGCTACATCGAGCAGTACTTC
CDR3: CASSRSGSYIEQYF

J: TRBJ2-3
length: 14
V: TRBV5-1
D: .
size: .
DNA: TGCGCCAGCAGCTCCCAAGTGGCCGCAGATACGCAGTATTTT
CDR3: CASSSQVAADTQYF

J: TRBJ2-5
length: 15
V: TRBV2
D: .
size: .
DNA: TGTGCCAGCAGTGACGGCGGGAAGCCAGGAGAGACCCAGTACTTC
CDR3: CASSDGGKPGETQYF

J: TRBJ1-1
length: 16
V: TRBV12-3/TRBV12-4
D: TRBD1
size: few
DNA: TGTGCCAGCATTCCGGGGAAGGGGGCTTGGGACACTGAAGCTTTCTTT
CDR3: CASIPGKGAWDTEAFF

J: TRBJ2-1
length: 15
V: TRBV20-1
D: TRBD2
size: .
DNA: TGCAGTGCTAGAGGAAATAGCGGGAGAGGAAATGAGCAGTTCTTC
CDR3: CSARGNSGRGNEQFF

J: TRBJ2-3
length: 15
V: TRBV7-2
D: .
size: .
DNA: TGTGCCAGCAGCTTAGTAGGCGGAAACACAGATACGCAGTATTTT
CDR3: CASSLVGGNTDTQYF

J: TRBJ2-1
length: 13
V: TRBV4-2
D: .
size: few
DNA: TGTGCCAGCAGCCAATTCGAGCACGATGAGCAGTTCTTC
CDR3: CASSQFEHDEQFF

J: TRBJ2-1
length: 17
V: TRBV6-2/TRBV6-3
D: TRBD2
size: few
DNA: TGTGCCAGCAGTCACCGAGCGGGGGAAAGCTCCTACAATGAGCAGTTCTTC
CDR3: CASSHRAGESSYNEQFF

J: TRBJ2-5
length: 14
V: TRBV6-5
D: .
size: .
DNA: TGTGCCAGCAGTTACCGTGGGGGTCCCGAGACCCAGTACTTC
CDR3: CASSYRGGPETQYF

J: TRBJ2-1
length: 11
V: TRBV6-2/TRBV6-3
D: .
size: many
DNA: TGTGCCAGCAGCACAGTAAATGAGCAGTTCTTC
CDR3: CASSTVNEQFF

J: TRBJ2-7
length: 12
V: TRBV6-5
D: .
size: once
DNA: TGTGCCAGCAGTTCGGACTACCTTGAGCAGTACTTC
CDR3: CASSSDYLEQYF

J: TRBJ2-7
length: 11
V: TRBV20-1
D: .
size: .
DNA: TGCAGTGCTCCCAAGGGGGGAGCGCAGTACTTC
CDR3: CSAPKGGAQYF

J: TRBJ2-7
length: 14
V: TRBV12-3/TRBV12-4
D: .
size: .
DNA: TGTGCCAGCAGTCTCGGGGGAAGGCGCTACGAGCAGTACTTC
CDR3: CASSLGGRRYEQYF

J: TRBJ2-7
length: 16
V: TRBV5-1
D: TRBD2
size: .
DNA: TGCGCCAGCAGCAGGGGGACTAGCGGGAGTAACGACGAGCAGTACTTC
CDR3: CASSRGTSGSNDEQYF

J: TRBJ1-5
length: 14
V: TRBV19
D: .
size: many
DNA: TGTGCCAGTAGTATAGCAGGTTCAAATCAGCCCCAGCATTTT
CDR3: CASSIAGSNQPQHF

J: TRBJ1-1
length: 14
V: TRBV20-1
D: TRBD1
size: few
DNA: TGCAGTGCTAGAGACGGGACAGGGAGGGCTGAAGCTTTCTTT
CDR3: CSARDGTGRAEAFF

J: TRBJ2-5
length: 13
V: TRBV6-2/TRBV6-3
D: TRBD1
size: few
DNA: TGTGCCAGCAGATGGACAGGGCAAGAGACCCAGTACTTC
CDR3: CASRWTGQETQYF

J: TRBJ1-5
length: 14
V: TRBV19
D: .
size: once
DNA: TGTGCCAGTAGGGAGGCGCGGGGAAGGCAGCCCCAGCATTTT
CDR3: CASREARGRQPQHF

J: TRBJ2-3
length: 16
V: TRBV10-3
D: .
size: .
DNA: TGTGCCATCAGTGAGTTACCCGGAGCCAGTCCGGATACGCAGTATTTT
CDR3: CAISELPGASPDTQYF

J: TRBJ2-3
length: 17
V: TRBV4-3
D: TRBD2
size: .
DNA: TGCGCCAGCAGCCAGGGGGGACTAGCGGGAGTTGTAGATACGCAGTATTTT
CDR3: CASSQGGLAGVVDTQYF

J: TRBJ2-2
length: 15
V: TRBV28
D: .
size: .
DNA: TGTGCCAGCAGCCCTGGGGGGACTCGCACCGGGGAGCTGTTTTTT
CDR3: CASSPGGTRTGELFF

J: TRBJ1-1
length: 15
V: TRBV12-3/TRBV12-4
D: TRBD1
size: few
DNA: TGTGCCAGCACCAGGACAGGGAAGTTGAACACTGAAGCTTTCTTT
CDR3: CASTRTGKLNTEAFF

J: TRBJ2-6
length: 18
V: TRBV28
D: .
size: .
DNA: TGTGCCAGCAGTTTCCCCGGGTTAGCTAGCTCTGGGGCCAACGTCCTGACTTTC
CDR3: CASSFPGLASSGANVLTF

J: TRBJ2-7
length: 14
V: TRBV12-3/TRBV12-4
D: TRBD2
size: .
DNA: TGTGCCAGCAGCTCACTAGCGGGGATATACGAGCAGTACTTC
CDR3: CASSSLAGIYEQYF

J: TRBJ2-7
length: 13
V: TRBV6-2/TRBV6-3
D: .
size: .
DNA: TGTGCCAGCATTAGGCAGACCTCCTACGAGCAGTACTTC
CDR3: CASIRQTSYEQYF

J: TRBJ2-1
length: 16
V: TRBV20-1
D: TRBD2
size: .
DNA: TGCTGTGCTACCACCGCCCTAGCGGGAGAGTACAATGAGCAGTTCTTC
CDR3: CCATTALAGEYNEQFF

J: TRBJ2-7
length: 15
V: TRBV20-1
D: TRBD2
size: .
DNA: TGCAGTGCTAGTATGGCGAGCGGGAGGGAGAGGGAGCAGTACTTC
CDR3: CSASMASGREREQYF

J: TRBJ1-2
length: 11
V: TRBV20-1
D: .
size: .
DNA: TGCAGTGCCCCCACCAACTATGGCTACACCTTC
CDR3: CSAPTNYGYTF

J: TRBJ1-5
length: 13
V: TRBV20-1
D: .
size: .
DNA: TGCAGTGCTGTCCCTGGGGTCAATCAGCCCCAGCATTTT
CDR3: CSAVPGVNQPQHF

J: TRBJ2-1
length: 14
V: TRBV27
D: TRBD1
size: .
DNA: TGTGCCAGCAGTCACCGGGACAGAAACAATGAGCAGTTCTTC
CDR3: CASSHRDRNNEQFF

J: TRBJ2-1
length: 14
V: TRBV4-3
D: TRBD2
size: few
DNA: TGCGCCAGCAGCCCGATAGCGGGAAACAATGAGCAGTTCTTC
CDR3: CASSPIAGNNEQFF

J: TRBJ2-1
length: 13
V: TRBV6-1
D: TRBD2
size: few
DNA: TGTGCCAGCAGTGAAGATTTCAGGACTAGGCAGTTCTTC
CDR3: CASSEDFRTRQFF